The 10 T cell receptor beta chains given below trace back to one sample, sequenced in a study of monozygotic twins with inflammatory bowel disease. TCRdb re-called the 5' RACE reads and gives one entry per CDR3 protein, without DNA. The table for this sample gives 300,000 to 350,000 distinct CDR3 sequences. Sequenced material: blood. These TCRs come from a human donor with ulcerative colitis or Crohn's disease, or a healthy co-twin of an affected twin (not recorded which).

The gene calls are TRBV7-3 and TRBJ1-5. The V gene's germline CDR1 is SGHTA and CDR2 FQGTGA. The CDR3 is 14 residues long. The CDR3 loop is CASSFQDSNQPQHF. Looking up the rest from reference TRBV7-3 and TRBJ1-5 gives the full variable domain: GAGVSQTPSNKVTEKGKYVELRCDPISGHTALYWYRQSLGQGPEFLIYFQGTGAADDSGLPNDRFFAVRPEGSVSTLKIQRTERGDSAVYLCASSFQDSNQPQHFGDGTRLSIL.

The chain couples TRBV5-1 to TRBJ2-3. This CDR3 comprises 14 residues. Germline lookup yields CDR1 SGHRS and CDR2 YFSETQ. CDR3 loop: CASSLNSDTDTQYF.

The chain carries TRBV4-1 and TRBJ2-7; the TRBD2 assignment by TCRdb is unverifiable without DNA. Germline V lookup: CDR1 MGHRA, CDR2 YSYEKL. The CDR3 totals 16 residues. The CDR3 is CASSLLGLAGGYEQYF.

The J gene is TRBJ2-2, the V gene TRBV6-1; TCRdb names TRBD2, which stays unverified in the absence of DNA. This CDR3 has 16 residues. From germline, CDR1 is MNHNS and CDR2 SASEGT. CDR3: CASKWVAGGRTGELFF.

V gene TRBV28 combines with J gene TRBJ2-1; TCRdb picks TRBD1, but there is no DNA to check that call. The CDR3 is 15 residues long. Germline V gene lookup returns CDR1 MDHEN and CDR2 SYDVKM. CDR3 loop: CASINTQGNYNEQFF.

The chain joins TRBV12-3 or TRBV12-4 to TRBJ1-1. The CDR3 totals 14 residues. CDR3 protein: CASSSGHGETEAFF.

The chain is built from TRBV4-1 and TRBJ1-1. There are 13 residues in the CDR3. Germline CDR1 MGHRA, CDR2 YSYEKL. The CDR3 protein is CASSLNLNTEAFF.

The rearrangement joins TRBV4-3 to TRBJ2-7; as DNA is missing, the TRBD2 call by TCRdb cannot be tested. Germline-derived CDR1 and CDR2 are LGHNA and YSLEER. There are 16 residues in the CDR3. CDR3 sequence: CASSQVAGGNSYEQYF.

The chain is built from TRBV7-9 and TRBJ2-1; TCRdb's D gene call, TRBD1, goes unchecked for lack of DNA. The germline V gene has CDR1 SEHNR and CDR2 FQNEAQ (reference sequence). There are 17 residues in the CDR3. The CDR3: CASRSYQGGQIYNEQFF.

The chain has TRBV20-1 and TRBJ1-2; the TRBD1 assignment by TCRdb is unverifiable without DNA. Germline-derived CDR1 and CDR2 are DFQATT and SNEGSKA (reference sequence). CDR3 length: 15 residues. The CDR3 sequence: CSARDPGTGESGYTF.